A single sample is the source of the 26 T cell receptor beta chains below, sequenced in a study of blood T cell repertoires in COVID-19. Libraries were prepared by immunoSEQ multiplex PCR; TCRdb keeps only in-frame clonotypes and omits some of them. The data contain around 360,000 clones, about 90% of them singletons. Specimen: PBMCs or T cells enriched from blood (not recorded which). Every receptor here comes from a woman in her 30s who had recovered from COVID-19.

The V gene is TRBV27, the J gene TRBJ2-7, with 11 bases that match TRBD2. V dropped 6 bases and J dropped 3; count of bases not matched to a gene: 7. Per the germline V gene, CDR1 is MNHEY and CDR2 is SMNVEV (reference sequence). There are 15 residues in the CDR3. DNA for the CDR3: TGTGCCAGCAGCCTCGTTACTAGCGGGAGCTACGAGCAGTACTTC. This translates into CASSLVTSGSYEQYF.

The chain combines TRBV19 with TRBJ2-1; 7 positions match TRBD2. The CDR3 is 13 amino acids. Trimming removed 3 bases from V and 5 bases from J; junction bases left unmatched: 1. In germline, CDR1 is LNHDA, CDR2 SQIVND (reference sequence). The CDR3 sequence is CASSIGLDNEQFF. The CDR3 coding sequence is TGTGCCAGTAGTATCGGACTAGACAATGAGCAGTTCTTC.

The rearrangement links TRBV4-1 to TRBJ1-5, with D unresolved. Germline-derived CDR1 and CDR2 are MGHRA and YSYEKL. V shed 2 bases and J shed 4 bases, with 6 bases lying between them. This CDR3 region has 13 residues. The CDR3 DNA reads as TGCGCCAGCAGCCAATCCAATAATCAGCCCCAGCATTTT. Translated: CASSQSNNQPQHF.

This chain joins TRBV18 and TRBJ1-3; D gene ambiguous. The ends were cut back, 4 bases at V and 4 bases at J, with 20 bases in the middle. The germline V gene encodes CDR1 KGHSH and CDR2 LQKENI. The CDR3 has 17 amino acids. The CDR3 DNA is TGTGCCAGCTCACTCACGCCCGGCGGAAACGTAGGAAACACCATATATTTT. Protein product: CASSLTPGGNVGNTIYF.

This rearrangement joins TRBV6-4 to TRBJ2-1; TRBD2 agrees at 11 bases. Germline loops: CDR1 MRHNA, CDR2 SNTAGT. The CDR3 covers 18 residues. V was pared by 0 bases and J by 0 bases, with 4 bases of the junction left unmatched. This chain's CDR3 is CASSDSPSGGPSYNEQFF. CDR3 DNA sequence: TGTGCCAGCAGTGACTCTCCTAGCGGGGGGCCCTCCTACAATGAGCAGTTCTTC.

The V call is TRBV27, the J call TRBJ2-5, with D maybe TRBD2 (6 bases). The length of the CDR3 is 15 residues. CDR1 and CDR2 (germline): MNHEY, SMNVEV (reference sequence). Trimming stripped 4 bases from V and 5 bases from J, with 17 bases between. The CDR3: CASSSSSSEWETQYF. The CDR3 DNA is TGTGCCAGCAGTTCCTCGTCTAGCGAATGGGAGACCCAGTACTTC.

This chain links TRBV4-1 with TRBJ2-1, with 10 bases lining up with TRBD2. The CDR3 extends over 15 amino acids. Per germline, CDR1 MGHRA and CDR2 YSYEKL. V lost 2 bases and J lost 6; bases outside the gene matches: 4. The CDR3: CASSQRASGSNEQFF. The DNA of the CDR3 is TGCGCCAGCAGCCAACGGGCTAGCGGGAGCAATGAGCAGTTCTTC.

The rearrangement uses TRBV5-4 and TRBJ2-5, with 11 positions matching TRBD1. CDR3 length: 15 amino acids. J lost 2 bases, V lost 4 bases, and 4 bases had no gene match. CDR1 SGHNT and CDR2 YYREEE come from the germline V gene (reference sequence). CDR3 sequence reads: CASSPGQGGQETQYF. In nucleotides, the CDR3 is TGTGCCAGCAGCCCGGGACAGGGGGGACAAGAGACCCAGTACTTC.

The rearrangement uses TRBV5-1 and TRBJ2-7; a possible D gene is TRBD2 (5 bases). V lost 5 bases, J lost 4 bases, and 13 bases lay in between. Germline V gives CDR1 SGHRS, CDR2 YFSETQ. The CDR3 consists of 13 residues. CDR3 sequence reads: CASRQSEGYEQYF. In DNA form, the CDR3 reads TGCGCCAGCAGACAATCTGAGGGATACGAGCAGTACTTC.

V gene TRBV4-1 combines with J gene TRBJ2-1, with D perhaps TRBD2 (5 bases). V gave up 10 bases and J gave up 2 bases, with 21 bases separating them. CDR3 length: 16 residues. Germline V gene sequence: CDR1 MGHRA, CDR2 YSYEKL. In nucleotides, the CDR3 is TGCGCCACCTCTCCGCTAGTAGCGCCCGCCTACAATGAGCAGTTCTTC. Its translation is CATSPLVAPAYNEQFF.

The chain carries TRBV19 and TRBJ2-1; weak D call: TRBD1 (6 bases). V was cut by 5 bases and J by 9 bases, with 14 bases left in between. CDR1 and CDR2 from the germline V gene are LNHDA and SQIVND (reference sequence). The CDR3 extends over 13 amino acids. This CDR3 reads CASSGYRDTEQFF. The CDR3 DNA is TGTGCCAGTAGTGGTTACAGGGACACTGAGCAGTTCTTC. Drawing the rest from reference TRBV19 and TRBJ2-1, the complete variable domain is DGGITQSPKYLFRKEGQNVTLSCEQNLNHDAMYWYRQDPGQGLRLIYYSQIVNDFQKGDIAEGYSVSREKKESFPLTVTSAQKNPTAFYLCASSGYRDTEQFFGPGTRLTVL.

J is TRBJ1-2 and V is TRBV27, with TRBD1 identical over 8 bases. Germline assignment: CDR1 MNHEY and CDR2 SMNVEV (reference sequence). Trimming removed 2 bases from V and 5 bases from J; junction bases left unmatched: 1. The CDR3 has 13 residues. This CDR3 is CASSLRQGYGYTF. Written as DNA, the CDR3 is TGTGCCAGCAGTTTACGACAGGGGTATGGCTACACCTTC.

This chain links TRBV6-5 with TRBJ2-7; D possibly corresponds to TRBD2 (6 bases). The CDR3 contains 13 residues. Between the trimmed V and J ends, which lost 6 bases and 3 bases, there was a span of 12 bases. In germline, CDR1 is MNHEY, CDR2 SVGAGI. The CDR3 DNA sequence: TGTGCCAGCAGCACGACGGGGGTCTACGAGCAGTACTTC. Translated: CASSTTGVYEQYF.

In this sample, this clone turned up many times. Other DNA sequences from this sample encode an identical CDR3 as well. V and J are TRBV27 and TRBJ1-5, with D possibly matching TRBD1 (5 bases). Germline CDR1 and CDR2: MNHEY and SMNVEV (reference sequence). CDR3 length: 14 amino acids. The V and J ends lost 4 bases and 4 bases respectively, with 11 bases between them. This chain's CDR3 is CASSSLQGNQPQHF. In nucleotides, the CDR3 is TGTGCCAGCAGTTCCCTTCAGGGAAATCAGCCCCAGCATTTT.

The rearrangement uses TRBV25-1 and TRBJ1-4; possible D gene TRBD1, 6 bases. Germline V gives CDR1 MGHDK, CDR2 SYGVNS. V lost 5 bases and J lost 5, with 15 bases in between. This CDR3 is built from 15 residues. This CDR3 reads CASSSVRGENEKLFF. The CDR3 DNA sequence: TGTGCCAGCAGTTCTGTCAGGGGAGAAAATGAAAAACTGTTTTTT.

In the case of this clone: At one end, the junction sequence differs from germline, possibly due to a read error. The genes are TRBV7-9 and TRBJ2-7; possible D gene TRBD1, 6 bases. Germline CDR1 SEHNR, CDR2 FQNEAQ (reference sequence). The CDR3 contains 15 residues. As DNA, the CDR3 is TGTGCCAGCAGCTTAGCCGGCAGGGGATCCTCCGAGCAGTACTTC. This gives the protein CASSLAGRGSSEQYF.

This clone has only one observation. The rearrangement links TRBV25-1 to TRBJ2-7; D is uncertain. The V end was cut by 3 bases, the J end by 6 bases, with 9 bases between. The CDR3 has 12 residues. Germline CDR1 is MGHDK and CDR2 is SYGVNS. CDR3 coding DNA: TGTGCCAGCAGTGACAGAGAGCGCGAGCAGTACTTC. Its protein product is CASSDREREQYF.

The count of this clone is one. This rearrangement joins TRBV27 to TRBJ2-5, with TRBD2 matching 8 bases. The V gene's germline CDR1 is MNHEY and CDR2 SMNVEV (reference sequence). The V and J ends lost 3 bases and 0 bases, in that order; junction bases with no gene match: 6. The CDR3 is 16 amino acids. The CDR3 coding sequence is TGTGCCAGCAGTTTTGGGCTAGCGGGCCACCAAGAGACCCAGTACTTC. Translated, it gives CASSFGLAGHQETQYF.

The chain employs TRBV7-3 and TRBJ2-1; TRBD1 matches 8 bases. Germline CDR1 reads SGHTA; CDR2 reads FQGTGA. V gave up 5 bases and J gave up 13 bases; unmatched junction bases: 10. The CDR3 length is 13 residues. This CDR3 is CASSPGQGGVQFF. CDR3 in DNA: TGTGCCAGCAGCCCCGGACAGGGTGGGGTTCAGTTCTTC. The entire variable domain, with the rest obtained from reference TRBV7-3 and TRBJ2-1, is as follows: GAGVSQTPSNKVTEKGKYVELRCDPISGHTALYWYRQSLGQGPEFLIYFQGTGAADDSGLPNDRFFAVRPEGSVSTLKIQRTERGDSAVYLCASSPGQGGVQFFGPGTRLTVL.

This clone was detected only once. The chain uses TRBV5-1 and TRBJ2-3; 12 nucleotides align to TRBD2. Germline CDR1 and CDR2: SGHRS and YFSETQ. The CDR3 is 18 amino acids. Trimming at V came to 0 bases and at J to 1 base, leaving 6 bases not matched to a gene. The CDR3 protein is CASSLALAGGLGTDTQYF. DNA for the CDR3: TGCGCCAGCAGCTTGGCGCTAGCGGGGGGGCTCGGCACAGATACGCAGTATTTT.

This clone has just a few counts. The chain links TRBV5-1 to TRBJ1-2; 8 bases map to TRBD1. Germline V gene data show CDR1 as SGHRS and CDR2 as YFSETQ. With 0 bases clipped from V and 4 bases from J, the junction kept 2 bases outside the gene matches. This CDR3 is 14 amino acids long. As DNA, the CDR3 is TGCGCCAGCAGCTTGGGCGGACAGGGCTATGGCTACACCTTC. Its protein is CASSLGGQGYGYTF.

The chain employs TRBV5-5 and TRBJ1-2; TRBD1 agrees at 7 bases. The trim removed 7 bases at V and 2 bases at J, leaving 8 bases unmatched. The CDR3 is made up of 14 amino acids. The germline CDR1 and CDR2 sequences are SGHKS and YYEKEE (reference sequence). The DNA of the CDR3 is TGTGCCAGCGGACTACAGGGGAGCAACTATGGCTACACCTTC. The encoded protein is CASGLQGSNYGYTF.

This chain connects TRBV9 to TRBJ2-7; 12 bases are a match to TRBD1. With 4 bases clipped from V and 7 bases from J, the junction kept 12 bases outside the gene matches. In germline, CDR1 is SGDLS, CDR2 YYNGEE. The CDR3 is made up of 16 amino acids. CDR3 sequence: CASSPMGTGGSNEQYF. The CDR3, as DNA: TGTGCCAGCAGCCCGATGGGGACAGGGGGCTCGAATGAGCAGTACTTC.

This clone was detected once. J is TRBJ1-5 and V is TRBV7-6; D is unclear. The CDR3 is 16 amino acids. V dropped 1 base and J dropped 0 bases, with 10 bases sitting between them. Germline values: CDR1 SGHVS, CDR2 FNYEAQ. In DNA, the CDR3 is TGTGCCAGCAGCTTAGATTCCAGTAATAGCAATCAGCCCCAGCATTTT. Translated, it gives CASSLDSSNSNQPQHF.

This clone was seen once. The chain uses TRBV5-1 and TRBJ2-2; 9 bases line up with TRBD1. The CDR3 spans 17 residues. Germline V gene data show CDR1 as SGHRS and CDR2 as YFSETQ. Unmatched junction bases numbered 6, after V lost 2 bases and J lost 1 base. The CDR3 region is CASSFGQGQWNTGELFF. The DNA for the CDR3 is TGCGCCAGCAGCTTCGGACAGGGGCAATGGAACACCGGGGAGCTGTTTTTT.

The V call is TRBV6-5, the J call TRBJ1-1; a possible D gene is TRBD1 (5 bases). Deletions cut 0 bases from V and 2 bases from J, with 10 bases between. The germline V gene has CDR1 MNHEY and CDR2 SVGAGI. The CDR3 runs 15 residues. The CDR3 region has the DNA TGTGCCAGCAGTTACTCGGGGGGGATAAACACTGAAGCTTTCTTT. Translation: CASSYSGGINTEAFF.